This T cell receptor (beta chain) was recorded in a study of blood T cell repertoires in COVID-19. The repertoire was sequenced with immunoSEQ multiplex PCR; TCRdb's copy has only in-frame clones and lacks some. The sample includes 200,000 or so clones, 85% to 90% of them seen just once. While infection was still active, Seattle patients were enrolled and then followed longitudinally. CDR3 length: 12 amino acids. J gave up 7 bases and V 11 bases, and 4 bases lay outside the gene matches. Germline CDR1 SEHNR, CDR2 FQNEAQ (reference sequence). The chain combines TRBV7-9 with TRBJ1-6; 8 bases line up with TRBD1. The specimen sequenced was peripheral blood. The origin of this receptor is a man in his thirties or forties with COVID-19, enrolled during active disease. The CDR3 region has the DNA TGTGCCTCCCAGGGGGCAAATTCACCCCTCCACTTT. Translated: CASQGANSPLHF.